These 3 T cell receptor beta chains were sequenced from one sample in a study of blood T cell repertoires in COVID-19 (dated by TCRdb to 2018 to 2021). The library was produced with the immunoSEQ multiplex PCR assay. TCRdb's version of the immuneACCESS table is confined to in-frame rearrangements and falls short of the full clone set. An unresolved V gene accounts for under half of the shortfall where checked; the remainder is of unknown origin. Counted in this sample were over 150,000 clones; around 80% of them appeared once. The ten largest clones represent around 7.8% of the sample. Sample: PBMCs or T cells enriched from blood (not recorded which). The source of these receptors is a man aged 45 to 65 who had recovered from COVID-19.

The chain employs TRBV15 and TRBJ1-1; D gene uncertain. The V gene lost 0 bases and the J gene lost 0 bases, with 11 bases spanning the gap. Germline values: CDR1 LNHNV, CDR2 YYDKDF (reference sequence). The CDR3 loop spans 16 amino acids. The CDR3 loop is CATSREIGRMNTEAFF. The CDR3 bases are TGTGCCACCAGCAGAGAGATAGGCAGGATGAACACTGAAGCTTTCTTT.

This chain uses TRBV19 with TRBJ2-7, with D maybe TRBD2 (6 bases). V was shortened by 7 bases and J by 1 base, with 17 bases between the two germline ends. The CDR3 totals 15 residues. CDR1 and CDR2 from the germline V gene are LNHDA and SQIVND (reference sequence). The DNA of the CDR3 is TGTGCCAGTACCAACCCTACCGCGGGGTCCTACGAGCAGTACTTC. Its translation: CASTNPTAGSYEQYF.

This clone showed up just once. The chain couples TRBV2 to TRBJ1-1; D is possibly TRBD1 (5 bases). Looked up from germline, CDR1 is SNHLY and CDR2 is FYNNEI. The CDR3 extends over 13 amino acids. V was pared by 5 bases and J by 1 base, with 8 bases between. The CDR3 DNA reads TGTGCCAGCAGTAATCAGGGGAACACTGAAGCTTTCTTT. It codes for CASSNQGNTEAFF.